Listed below are T cell receptor beta chains from one sample, sequenced in a study of T cell responses to AZD1222 COVID-19 vaccine. Clones were read by immunoSEQ multiplex PCR, and TCRdb kept only the in-frame ones, dropping some. The sample comprises about 150,000 clones, 80% to 90% of which are singletons, and about 5% rests with the top ten. The material was peripheral blood, obtained on day 0 of AZD1222 vaccination. The receptors come from an adult in good health. CDR3s include the opening cysteine and the closing phenylalanine or tryptophan. Fields, in order: D gene, V gene, J gene, clone size, CDR3 protein. A D gene is named only where the DNA matches it firmly. Size tells how often a clone was seen (once, few, many) or the class of an expanded clone, and some rows leave it out.

d_call: NA; v_call: TRBV19; j_call: TRBJ1-2; clone_size: NA; cdr3_aa: CASRSPAGPRYGYTF
d_call: NA; v_call: TRBV30; j_call: TRBJ2-7; clone_size: few; cdr3_aa: CAWSPVGVSYEQYF
d_call: TRBD1; v_call: TRBV10-3; j_call: TRBJ1-2; clone_size: NA; cdr3_aa: CAISESEGGGRNYGYTF
d_call: NA; v_call: TRBV11-2; j_call: TRBJ2-1; clone_size: NA; cdr3_aa: CASSLGLAGHNEQFF
d_call: NA; v_call: TRBV7-9; j_call: TRBJ2-3; clone_size: few; cdr3_aa: CASSSLDKTWLSTDTQYF
d_call: NA; v_call: TRBV30; j_call: TRBJ1-5; clone_size: NA; cdr3_aa: CAWSGSTFYQPQHF
d_call: TRBD2; v_call: TRBV11-2; j_call: TRBJ2-2; clone_size: NA; cdr3_aa: CASSPEGLANGELFF
d_call: TRBD2; v_call: TRBV9; j_call: TRBJ2-3; clone_size: NA; cdr3_aa: CASSTLAGHGTDTQYF
d_call: NA; v_call: TRBV27; j_call: TRBJ1-1; clone_size: NA; cdr3_aa: CASSFRYGGPTEAFF
d_call: NA; v_call: TRBV11-1; j_call: TRBJ1-1; clone_size: NA; cdr3_aa: CASSSLHVNTEAFF
d_call: NA; v_call: TRBV7-2; j_call: TRBJ1-1; clone_size: NA; cdr3_aa: CASSFDRFGTEAFF
d_call: TRBD2; v_call: TRBV7-2; j_call: TRBJ2-7; clone_size: NA; cdr3_aa: CASSRTSGRSYEQYF
d_call: NA; v_call: TRBV2; j_call: TRBJ1-2; clone_size: NA; cdr3_aa: CASRYRDISRTF
d_call: TRBD2; v_call: TRBV19; j_call: TRBJ2-7; clone_size: NA; cdr3_aa: CASSQGASGTRDLQYF
d_call: TRBD2; v_call: TRBV5-1; j_call: TRBJ2-1; clone_size: once; cdr3_aa: CASSLGSGLNYNEQFF
d_call: NA; v_call: TRBV5-4; j_call: TRBJ2-7; clone_size: NA; cdr3_aa: CASSVGELREQYF
d_call: NA; v_call: TRBV12-3/TRBV12-4; j_call: TRBJ1-2; clone_size: NA; cdr3_aa: CASIRGRSNSYTF
d_call: TRBD2; v_call: TRBV7-9; j_call: TRBJ2-1; clone_size: NA; cdr3_aa: CASSLSFGTRDNEQFF
d_call: NA; v_call: TRBV3-1/TRBV3-2; j_call: TRBJ2-2; clone_size: NA; cdr3_aa: CASREVTGELFF
d_call: TRBD2; v_call: TRBV3-1/TRBV3-2; j_call: TRBJ2-1; clone_size: NA; cdr3_aa: CASSQDTSGRVYNEQFF
d_call: NA; v_call: TRBV28; j_call: TRBJ1-1; clone_size: NA; cdr3_aa: CASSLATSTEAFF
d_call: NA; v_call: TRBV11-2; j_call: TRBJ1-2; clone_size: NA; cdr3_aa: CASSLDRYGYTF
d_call: NA; v_call: TRBV28; j_call: TRBJ1-1; clone_size: NA; cdr3_aa: CASSFAGLENTEAFF
d_call: TRBD2; v_call: TRBV3-1/TRBV3-2; j_call: TRBJ2-7; clone_size: few; cdr3_aa: CASSSRLAGVGEQYF
d_call: TRBD1; v_call: TRBV7-9; j_call: TRBJ2-1; clone_size: NA; cdr3_aa: CASRPGQGYNEQFF
d_call: NA; v_call: TRBV4-3; j_call: TRBJ1-1; clone_size: NA; cdr3_aa: CASSQDWFLGTEAFF
d_call: NA; v_call: TRBV28; j_call: TRBJ1-2; clone_size: NA; cdr3_aa: CASSLGRRGASGYTF
d_call: TRBD1; v_call: TRBV19; j_call: TRBJ1-5; clone_size: NA; cdr3_aa: CASMAGQGASNQPQHF
d_call: NA; v_call: TRBV7-2; j_call: TRBJ2-7; clone_size: NA; cdr3_aa: CASSKAGSYEQYF
d_call: NA; v_call: TRBV6-1; j_call: TRBJ1-5; clone_size: NA; cdr3_aa: CASSEAQKGSQPQHF
d_call: TRBD2; v_call: TRBV5-4; j_call: TRBJ2-4; clone_size: NA; cdr3_aa: CASSDTSEELNIQYF
d_call: TRBD2; v_call: TRBV29-1; j_call: TRBJ2-1; clone_size: NA; cdr3_aa: CSVDKAGVLNEQFF
d_call: TRBD1; v_call: TRBV24-1; j_call: TRBJ1-2; clone_size: NA; cdr3_aa: CATRGTGLEGGYTF
d_call: NA; v_call: TRBV6-5; j_call: TRBJ2-7; clone_size: NA; cdr3_aa: CASSHDDSFYEQYF
d_call: NA; v_call: TRBV7-2; j_call: TRBJ1-2; clone_size: NA; cdr3_aa: CASSPPGGLNYGYTF
d_call: NA; v_call: TRBV4-1; j_call: TRBJ2-5; clone_size: NA; cdr3_aa: CASSQARTQTEETQYF
d_call: NA; v_call: TRBV19; j_call: TRBJ2-3; clone_size: NA; cdr3_aa: CASNRAGTDTQYF
d_call: TRBD1; v_call: TRBV28; j_call: TRBJ2-3; clone_size: NA; cdr3_aa: CASRERQGRTQYF
d_call: NA; v_call: TRBV5-1; j_call: TRBJ2-3; clone_size: NA; cdr3_aa: CASSLPDHTPTTQYF
d_call: NA; v_call: TRBV7-9; j_call: TRBJ1-1; clone_size: NA; cdr3_aa: CASTSPGSGTSEAFF
d_call: NA; v_call: TRBV7-2; j_call: TRBJ2-1; clone_size: NA; cdr3_aa: CASSSPAAAREPSYNEQFF
d_call: TRBD2; v_call: TRBV27; j_call: TRBJ2-3; clone_size: NA; cdr3_aa: CASRLLAGSTDTQYF
d_call: NA; v_call: TRBV29-1; j_call: TRBJ2-5; clone_size: NA; cdr3_aa: CSALRVVGETQYF
d_call: NA; v_call: TRBV21-1; j_call: TRBJ2-6; clone_size: NA; cdr3_aa: CASSKEEGARGANVLTF
d_call: NA; v_call: TRBV28; j_call: TRBJ1-3; clone_size: NA; cdr3_aa: CASSTRWGTGNTIYF
d_call: TRBD1; v_call: TRBV3-1/TRBV3-2; j_call: TRBJ1-2; clone_size: NA; cdr3_aa: CASSQSDRGSYGYTF
d_call: NA; v_call: TRBV4-3; j_call: TRBJ2-1; clone_size: NA; cdr3_aa: CASSQSEGGYNEQFF
d_call: TRBD1; v_call: TRBV30; j_call: TRBJ2-7; clone_size: NA; cdr3_aa: CAWGQGSSWYEQYF
d_call: NA; v_call: TRBV28; j_call: TRBJ1-1; clone_size: NA; cdr3_aa: CASSLVSAEAFF
d_call: NA; v_call: TRBV19; j_call: TRBJ2-1; clone_size: NA; cdr3_aa: CATTAIGNEQFF
d_call: TRBD2; v_call: TRBV20-1; j_call: TRBJ2-7; clone_size: NA; cdr3_aa: CSASSAGTRRGYEQYF
d_call: TRBD1; v_call: TRBV19; j_call: TRBJ1-2; clone_size: few; cdr3_aa: CASTTGQGGTYYGYTF
d_call: TRBD2; v_call: TRBV4-3; j_call: TRBJ2-7; clone_size: NA; cdr3_aa: CASSQAITGGLQYF
d_call: NA; v_call: TRBV2; j_call: TRBJ1-1; clone_size: NA; cdr3_aa: CASSEAGLTAFF
d_call: NA; v_call: TRBV19; j_call: TRBJ1-1; clone_size: NA; cdr3_aa: CASGSTGINTEAFF